The clone carrying this TCR beta chain occurred a few times. From the RT-PCR reads, TCRdb called clonotypes with MiXCR, one entry per CDR3 protein. The sample contains about 160,000 distinct CDR3 sequences, about a quarter of which appear only once. The entry originates in a study of patients and donors after allogeneic stem cell transplantation. Germline CDR1 reads SGDLS; CDR2 reads YYNGEE. The CDR3 is made up of 17 amino acids. The germline V and J ends were trimmed by 3 bases and 3 bases, with 19 bases remaining between them. The origin of this receptor is a human donor who was either an allogeneic HSCT recipient or a stem cell or donor lymphocyte infusion donor (not recorded which). It is not recorded whose cells these are; they may come from a transplant donor. Sample: blood, either unsorted or a sorted T cell fraction (not recorded which). The rearrangement links TRBV9 to TRBJ2-1; D might be TRBD1 or TRBD2, each matching 5 bases. Written as DNA, the CDR3 is TGTGCCAGCAGCGCTAAAGGACGGGACGAGGACTACAATGAGCAGTTCTTC. As protein: CASSAKGRDEDYNEQFF.